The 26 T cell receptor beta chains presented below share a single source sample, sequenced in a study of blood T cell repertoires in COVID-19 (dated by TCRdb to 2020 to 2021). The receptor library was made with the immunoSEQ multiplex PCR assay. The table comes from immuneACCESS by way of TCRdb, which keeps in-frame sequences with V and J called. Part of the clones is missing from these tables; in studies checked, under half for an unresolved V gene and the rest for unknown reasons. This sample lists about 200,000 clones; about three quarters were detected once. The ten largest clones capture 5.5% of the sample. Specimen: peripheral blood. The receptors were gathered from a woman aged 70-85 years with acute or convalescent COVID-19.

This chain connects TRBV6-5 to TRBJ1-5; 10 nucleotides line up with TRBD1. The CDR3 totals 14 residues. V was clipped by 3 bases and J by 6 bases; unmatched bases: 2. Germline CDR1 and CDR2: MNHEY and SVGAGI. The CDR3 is CASSYGDRGQPQHF. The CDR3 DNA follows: TGTGCCAGCAGTTATGGGGACAGGGGTCAGCCCCAGCATTTT.

CDR3: CASSLRTWDRPTGELFF. The CDR3 bases are TGCGCCAGCAGCTTGCGGACTTGGGACAGACCAACCGGGGAGCTGTTTTTT. This chain connects TRBV5-1 to TRBJ2-2; TRBD1 matches at 7 bases. This CDR3 has 17 amino acids. V was clipped by 1 base and J by 5 bases; unmatched bases: 11. Germline CDR1 is SGHRS and CDR2 is YFSETQ. Full variable domain (outside the CDR3, taken from reference TRBV5-1 and TRBJ2-2): KAGVTQTPRYLIKTRGQQVTLSCSPISGHRSVSWYQQTPGQGLQFLFEYFSETQRNKGNFPGRFSGRQFSNSRSEMNVSTLELGDSALYLCASSLRTWDRPTGELFFGEGSRLTVL.

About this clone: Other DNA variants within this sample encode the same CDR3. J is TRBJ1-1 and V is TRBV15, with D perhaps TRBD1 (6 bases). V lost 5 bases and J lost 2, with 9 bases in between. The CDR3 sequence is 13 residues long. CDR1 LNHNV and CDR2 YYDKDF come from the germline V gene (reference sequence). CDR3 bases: TGTGCCACCAGCTTACAGGGAAACACTGAAGCTTTCTTT. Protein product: CATSLQGNTEAFF.

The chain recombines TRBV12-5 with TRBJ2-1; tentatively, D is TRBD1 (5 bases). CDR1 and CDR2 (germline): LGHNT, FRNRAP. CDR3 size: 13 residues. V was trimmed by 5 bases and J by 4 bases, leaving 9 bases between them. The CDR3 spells CASGNGQYNEQFF. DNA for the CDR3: TGTGCTAGTGGTAACGGACAATACAATGAGCAGTTCTTC. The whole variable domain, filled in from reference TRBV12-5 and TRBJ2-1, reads DARVTQTPRHKVTEMGQEVTMRCQPILGHNTVFWYRQTMMQGLELLAYFRNRAPLDDSGMPKDRFSAEMPDATLATLKIQPSEPRDSAVYFCASGNGQYNEQFFGPGTRLTVL.

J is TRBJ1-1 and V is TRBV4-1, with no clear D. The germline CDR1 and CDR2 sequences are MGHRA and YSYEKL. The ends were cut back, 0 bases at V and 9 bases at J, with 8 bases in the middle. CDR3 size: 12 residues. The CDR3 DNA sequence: TGCGCCAGCAGCCAAGATTATAGTCAAGCTTTCTTT. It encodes CASSQDYSQAFF.

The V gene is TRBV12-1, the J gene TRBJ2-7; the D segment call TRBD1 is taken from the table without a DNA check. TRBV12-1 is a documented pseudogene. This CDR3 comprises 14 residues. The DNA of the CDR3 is TGTGCCAGCAGCGTGGGCAGGGGCAGGAACGAGCAGTACTTC. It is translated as CASSVGRGRNEQYF.

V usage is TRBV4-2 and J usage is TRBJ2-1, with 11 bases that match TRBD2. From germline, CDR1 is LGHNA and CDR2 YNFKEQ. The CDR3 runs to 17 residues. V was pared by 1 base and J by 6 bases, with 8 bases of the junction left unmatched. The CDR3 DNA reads TGTGCCAGCAGCCAAGCGGCCCTAGCGGGAGGTTCCAATGAGCAGTTCTTC. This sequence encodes CASSQAALAGGSNEQFF.

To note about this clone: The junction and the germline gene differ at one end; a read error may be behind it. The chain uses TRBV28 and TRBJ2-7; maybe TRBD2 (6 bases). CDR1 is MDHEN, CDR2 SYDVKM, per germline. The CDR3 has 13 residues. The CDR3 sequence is CASSFPAGGGEDF. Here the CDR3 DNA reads TGTGCCAGCAGTTTTCCGGCCGGAGGAGGGGAGGACTTC.

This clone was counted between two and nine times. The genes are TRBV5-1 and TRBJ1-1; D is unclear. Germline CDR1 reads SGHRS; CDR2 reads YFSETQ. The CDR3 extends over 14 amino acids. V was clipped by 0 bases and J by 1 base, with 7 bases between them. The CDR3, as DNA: TGCGCCAGCAGCTTGGAACCGGGGAACACTGAAGCTTTCTTT. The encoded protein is CASSLEPGNTEAFF.

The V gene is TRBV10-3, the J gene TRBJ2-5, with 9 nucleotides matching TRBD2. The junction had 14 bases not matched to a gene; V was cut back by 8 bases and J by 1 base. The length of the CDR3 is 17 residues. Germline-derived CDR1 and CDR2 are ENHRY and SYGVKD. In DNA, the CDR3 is TGTGCCATCGCGGGCAGTGGCGCGGGGGGGTTCCAAGAGACCCAGTACTTC. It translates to CAIAGSGAGGFQETQYF.

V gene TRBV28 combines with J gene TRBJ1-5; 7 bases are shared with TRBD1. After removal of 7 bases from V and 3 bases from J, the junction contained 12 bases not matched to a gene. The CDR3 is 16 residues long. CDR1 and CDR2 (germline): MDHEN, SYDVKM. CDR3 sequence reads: CASKLRTGPLNQPQHF. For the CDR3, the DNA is TGTGCCAGCAAACTCCGGACAGGCCCTCTCAATCAGCCCCAGCATTTT.

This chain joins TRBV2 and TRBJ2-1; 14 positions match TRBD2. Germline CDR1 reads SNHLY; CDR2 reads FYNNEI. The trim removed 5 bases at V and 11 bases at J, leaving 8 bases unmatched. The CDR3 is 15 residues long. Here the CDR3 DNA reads TGTGCCAGCAGTTGGGGGACTAGCGGGAGAGGGAAGCAGTTCTTC. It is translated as CASSWGTSGRGKQFF.

The CDR3 loop is CAGSTSGTYEQYF. The CDR3 region has the DNA TGTGCCGGATCGACTAGCGGGACCTACGAGCAGTACTTC. This chain connects TRBV2 to TRBJ2-7; 11 nucleotides match TRBD2. Trimming cost V 11 bases and J 2 bases; bases outside gene matches: 5. CDR3 length: 13 residues. The germline V gene has CDR1 SNHLY and CDR2 FYNNEI.

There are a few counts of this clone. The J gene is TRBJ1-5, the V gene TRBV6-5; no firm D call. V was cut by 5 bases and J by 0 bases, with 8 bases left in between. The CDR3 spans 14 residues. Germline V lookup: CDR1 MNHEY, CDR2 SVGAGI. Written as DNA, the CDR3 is TGTGCCAGCAGTCTTGACAATAGCAATCAGCCCCAGCATTTT. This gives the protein CASSLDNSNQPQHF.

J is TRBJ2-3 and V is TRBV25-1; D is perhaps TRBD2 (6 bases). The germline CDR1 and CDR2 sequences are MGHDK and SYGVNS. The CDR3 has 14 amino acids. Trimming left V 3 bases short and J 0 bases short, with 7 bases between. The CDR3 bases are TGTGCCAGCAGTGACGGGGGAAGCACAGATACGCAGTATTTT. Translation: CASSDGGSTDTQYF.

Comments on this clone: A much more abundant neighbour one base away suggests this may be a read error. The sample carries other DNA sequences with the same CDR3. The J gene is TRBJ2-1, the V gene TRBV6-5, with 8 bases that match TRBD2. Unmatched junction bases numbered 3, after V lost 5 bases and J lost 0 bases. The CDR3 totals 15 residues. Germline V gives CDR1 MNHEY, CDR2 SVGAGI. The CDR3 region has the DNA TGTGCCAGCAGTCCGAGCGGGAGCTCCTACAATGAGCAGTTCTTC. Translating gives CASSPSGSSYNEQFF.

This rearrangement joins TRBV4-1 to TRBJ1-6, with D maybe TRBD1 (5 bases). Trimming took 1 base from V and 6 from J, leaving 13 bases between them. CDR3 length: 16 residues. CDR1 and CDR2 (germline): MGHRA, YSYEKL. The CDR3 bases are TGCGCCAGCAGCCAAGGCCAGGGCGGCGGTAATTCACCCCTCCACTTT. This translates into CASSQGQGGGNSPLHF.

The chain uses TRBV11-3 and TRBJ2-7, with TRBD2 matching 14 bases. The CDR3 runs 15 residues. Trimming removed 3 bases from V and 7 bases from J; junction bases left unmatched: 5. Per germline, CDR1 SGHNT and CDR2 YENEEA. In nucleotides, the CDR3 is TGTGCCAGCAGCTTCCAGGGACTAGCGGGAGAGGAGCAGTACTTC. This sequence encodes CASSFQGLAGEEQYF.

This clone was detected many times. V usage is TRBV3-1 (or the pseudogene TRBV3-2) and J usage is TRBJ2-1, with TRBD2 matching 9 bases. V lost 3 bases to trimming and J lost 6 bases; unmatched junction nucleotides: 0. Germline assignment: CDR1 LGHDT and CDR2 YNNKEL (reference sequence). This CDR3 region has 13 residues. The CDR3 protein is CASSQGLANEQFF. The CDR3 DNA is TGTGCCAGCAGCCAGGGACTAGCCAATGAGCAGTTCTTC.

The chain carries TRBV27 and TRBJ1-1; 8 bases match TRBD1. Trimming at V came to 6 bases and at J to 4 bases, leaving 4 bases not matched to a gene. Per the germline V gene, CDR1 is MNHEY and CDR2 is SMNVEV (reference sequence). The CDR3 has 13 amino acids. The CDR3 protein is CASRRQGRTEAFF. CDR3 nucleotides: TGTGCCAGCAGGAGACAGGGGCGCACTGAAGCTTTCTTT.

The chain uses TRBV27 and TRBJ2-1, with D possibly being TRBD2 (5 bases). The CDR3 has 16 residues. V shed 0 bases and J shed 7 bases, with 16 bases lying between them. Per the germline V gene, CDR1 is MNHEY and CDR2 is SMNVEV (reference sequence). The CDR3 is CASSLSERIRRNEQFF. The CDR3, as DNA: TGTGCCAGCAGTTTATCGGAGCGGATCCGCCGGAATGAGCAGTTCTTC.

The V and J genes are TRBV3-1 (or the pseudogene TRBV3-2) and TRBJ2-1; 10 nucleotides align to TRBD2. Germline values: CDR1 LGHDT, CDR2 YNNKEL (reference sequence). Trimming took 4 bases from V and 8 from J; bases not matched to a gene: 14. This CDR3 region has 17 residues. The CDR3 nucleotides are TGTGCCAGCAGCCTCTCTGTCCTACCTAGCGGGAGTTATGAGCAGTTCTTC. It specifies CASSLSVLPSGSYEQFF.

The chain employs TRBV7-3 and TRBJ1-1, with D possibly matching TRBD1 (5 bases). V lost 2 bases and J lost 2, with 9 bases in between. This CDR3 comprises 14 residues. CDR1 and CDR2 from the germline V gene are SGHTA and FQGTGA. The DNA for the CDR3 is TGTGCCAGCAGCTTATCTGGACACAACACTGAAGCTTTCTTT. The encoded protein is CASSLSGHNTEAFF. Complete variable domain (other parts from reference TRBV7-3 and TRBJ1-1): GAGVSQTPSNKVTEKGKYVELRCDPISGHTALYWYRQSLGQGPEFLIYFQGTGAADDSGLPNDRFFAVRPEGSVSTLKIQRTERGDSAVYLCASSLSGHNTEAFFGQGTRLTVV.

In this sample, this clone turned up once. CDR3 sequence reads: CASSPQVTSGKTHEQFF. The DNA for the CDR3 is TGTGCCAGCAGCCCTCAGGTTACTAGCGGGAAAACGCATGAGCAGTTCTTC. The chain is built from TRBV7-8 and TRBJ2-1; 10 positions match TRBD2. CDR1 SGHVS and CDR2 FQNEAQ come from the germline V gene. V lost 5 bases, J lost 8 bases, and 15 bases stayed unmatched. This CDR3 contains 17 residues.

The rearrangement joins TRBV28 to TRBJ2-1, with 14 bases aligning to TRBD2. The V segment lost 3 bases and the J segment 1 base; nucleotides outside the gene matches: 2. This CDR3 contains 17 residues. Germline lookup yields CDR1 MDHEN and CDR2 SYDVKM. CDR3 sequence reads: CASSFGTSGRSYNEQFF. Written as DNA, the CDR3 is TGTGCCAGCAGTTTCGGGACTAGCGGGAGATCCTACAATGAGCAGTTCTTC.

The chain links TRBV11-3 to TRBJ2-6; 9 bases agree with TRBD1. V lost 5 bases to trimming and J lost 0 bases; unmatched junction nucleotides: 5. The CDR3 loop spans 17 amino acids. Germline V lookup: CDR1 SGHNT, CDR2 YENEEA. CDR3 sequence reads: CASSAGTGSSGANVLTF. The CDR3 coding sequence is TGTGCCAGCAGCGCTGGGACAGGGAGCTCTGGGGCCAACGTCCTGACTTTC.